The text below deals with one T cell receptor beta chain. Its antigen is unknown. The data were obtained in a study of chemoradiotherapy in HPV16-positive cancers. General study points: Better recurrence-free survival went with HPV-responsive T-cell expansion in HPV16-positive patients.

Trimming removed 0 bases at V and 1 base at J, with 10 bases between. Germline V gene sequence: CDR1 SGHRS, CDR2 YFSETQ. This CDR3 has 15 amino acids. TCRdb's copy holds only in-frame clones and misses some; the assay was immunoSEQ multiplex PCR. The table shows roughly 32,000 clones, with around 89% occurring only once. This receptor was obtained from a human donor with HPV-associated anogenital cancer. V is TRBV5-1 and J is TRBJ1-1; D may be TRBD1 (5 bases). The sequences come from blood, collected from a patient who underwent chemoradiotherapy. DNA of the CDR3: TGCGCCAGCAGCTTGGAACGGGGCTCGAACACTGAAGCTTTCTTT. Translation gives CASSLERGSNTEAFF.